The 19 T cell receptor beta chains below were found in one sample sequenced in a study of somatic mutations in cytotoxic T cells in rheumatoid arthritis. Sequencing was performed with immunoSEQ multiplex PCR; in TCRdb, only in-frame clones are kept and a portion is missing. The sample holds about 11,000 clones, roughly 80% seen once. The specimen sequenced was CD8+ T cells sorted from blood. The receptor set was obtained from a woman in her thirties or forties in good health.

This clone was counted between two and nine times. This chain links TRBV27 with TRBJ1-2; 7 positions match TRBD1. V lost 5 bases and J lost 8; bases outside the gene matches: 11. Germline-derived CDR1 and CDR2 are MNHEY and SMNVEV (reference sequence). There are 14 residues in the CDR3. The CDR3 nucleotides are TGTGCCAGCAGTCCATCCGGGACAGACGACGGCTACACCTTC. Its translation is CASSPSGTDDGYTF.

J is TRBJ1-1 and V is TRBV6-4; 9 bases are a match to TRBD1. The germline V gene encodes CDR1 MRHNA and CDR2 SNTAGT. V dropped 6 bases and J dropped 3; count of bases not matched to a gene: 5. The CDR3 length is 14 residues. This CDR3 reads CASRGQGWDTEAFF. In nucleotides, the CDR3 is TGTGCCAGCAGGGGACAGGGTTGGGACACTGAAGCTTTCTTT.

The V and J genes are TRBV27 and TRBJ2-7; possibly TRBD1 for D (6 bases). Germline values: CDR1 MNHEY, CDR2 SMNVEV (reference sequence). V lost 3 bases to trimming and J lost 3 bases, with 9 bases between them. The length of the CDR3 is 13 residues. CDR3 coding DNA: TGTGCCAGCAGTTTCGGACAGAACTACGAGCAGTACTTC. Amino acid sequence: CASSFGQNYEQYF.

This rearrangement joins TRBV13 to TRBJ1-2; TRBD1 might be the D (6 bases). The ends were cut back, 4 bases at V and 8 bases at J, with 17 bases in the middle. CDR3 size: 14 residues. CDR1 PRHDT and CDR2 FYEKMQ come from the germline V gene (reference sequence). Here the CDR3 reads CASSSTGSGGGYTF. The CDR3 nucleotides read TGTGCCAGCAGCTCCACAGGGTCTGGAGGGGGCTACACCTTC.

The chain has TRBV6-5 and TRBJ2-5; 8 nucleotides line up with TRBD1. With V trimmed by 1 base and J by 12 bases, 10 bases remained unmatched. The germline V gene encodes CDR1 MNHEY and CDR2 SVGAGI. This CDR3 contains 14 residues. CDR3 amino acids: CASSYFGTGQGEYF. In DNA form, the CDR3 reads TGTGCCAGCAGTTACTTCGGGACAGGCCAGGGGGAGTACTTC.

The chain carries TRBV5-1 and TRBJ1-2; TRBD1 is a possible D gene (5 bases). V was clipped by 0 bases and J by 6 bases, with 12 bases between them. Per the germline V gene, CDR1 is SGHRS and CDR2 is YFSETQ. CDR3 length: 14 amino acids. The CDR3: CASSLEETVDGYTF. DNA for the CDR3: TGCGCCAGCAGCTTGGAAGAGACAGTGGATGGCTACACCTTC.

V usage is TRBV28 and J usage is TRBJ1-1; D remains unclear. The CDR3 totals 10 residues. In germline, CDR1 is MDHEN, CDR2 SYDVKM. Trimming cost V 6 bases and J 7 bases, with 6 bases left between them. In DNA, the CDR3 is TGTGCCAGCAGCCGAGATGAAGCTTTCTTT. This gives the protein CASSRDEAFF.

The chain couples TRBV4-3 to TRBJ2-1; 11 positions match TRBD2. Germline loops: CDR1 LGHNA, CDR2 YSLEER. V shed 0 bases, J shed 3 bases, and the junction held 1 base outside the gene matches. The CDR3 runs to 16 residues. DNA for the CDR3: TGCGCCAGCAGCCAAGATGGGACTAGCGGCTACAATGAGCAGTTCTTC. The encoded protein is CASSQDGTSGYNEQFF.

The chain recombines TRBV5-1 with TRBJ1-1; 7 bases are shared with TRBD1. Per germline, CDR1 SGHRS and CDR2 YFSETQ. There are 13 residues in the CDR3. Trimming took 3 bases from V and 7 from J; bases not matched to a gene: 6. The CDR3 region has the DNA TGCGCCAGCAGCTCCAGGGGGGGCGATGAAGCTTTCTTT. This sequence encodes CASSSRGGDEAFF.

CDR3 sequence: CASSKAGEGRGELFF. The CDR3 bases are TGTGCCAGTAGTAAGGCAGGGGAAGGTCGCGGGGAGCTGTTTTTT. The chain carries TRBV19 and TRBJ2-2; TRBD1 might be the D (6 bases). The CDR3 consists of 15 residues. V lost 4 bases and J 7 bases, leaving 16 bases between the germline ends. Germline CDR1 LNHDA, CDR2 SQIVND (reference sequence).

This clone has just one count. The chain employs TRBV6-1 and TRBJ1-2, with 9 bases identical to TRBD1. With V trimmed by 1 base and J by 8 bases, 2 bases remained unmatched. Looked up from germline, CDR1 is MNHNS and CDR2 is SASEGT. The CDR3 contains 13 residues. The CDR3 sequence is CASSEDRGQGYTF. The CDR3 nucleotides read TGTGCCAGCAGTGAAGACAGGGGGCAAGGCTACACCTTC.

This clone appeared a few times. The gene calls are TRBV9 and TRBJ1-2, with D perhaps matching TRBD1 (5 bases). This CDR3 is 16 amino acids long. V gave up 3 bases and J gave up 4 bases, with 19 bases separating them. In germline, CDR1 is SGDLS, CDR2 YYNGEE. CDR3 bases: TGTGCCAGCAGCGGTACCAGGGCCCATAGTTCCTATGGCTACACCTTC. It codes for CASSGTRAHSSYGYTF.

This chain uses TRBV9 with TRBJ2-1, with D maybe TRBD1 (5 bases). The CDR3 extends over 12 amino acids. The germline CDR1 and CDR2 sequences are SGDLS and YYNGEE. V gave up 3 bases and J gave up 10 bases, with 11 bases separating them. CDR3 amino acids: CASSGQLREQFF. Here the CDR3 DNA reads TGTGCCAGCAGCGGACAGCTTCGGGAGCAGTTCTTC. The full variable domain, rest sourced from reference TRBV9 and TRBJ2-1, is DSGVTQTPKHLITATGQRVTLRCSPRSGDLSVYWYQQSLDQGLQFLIQYYNGEERAKGNILERFSAQQFPDLHSELNLSSLELGDSALYFCASSGQLREQFFGPGTRLTVL.

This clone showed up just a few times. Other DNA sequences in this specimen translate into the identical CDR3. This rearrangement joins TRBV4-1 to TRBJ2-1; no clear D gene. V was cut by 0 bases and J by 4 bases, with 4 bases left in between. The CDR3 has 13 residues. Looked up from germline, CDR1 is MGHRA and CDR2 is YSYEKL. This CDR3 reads CASSQDPYNEQFF. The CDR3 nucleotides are TGCGCCAGCAGCCAAGACCCTTACAATGAGCAGTTCTTC.

The CDR3 region has the DNA TGTGCCAGCAGCTTAGAGGCTACCTCCTTCACCGGGGAGCTGTTTTTT. It specifies CASSLEATSFTGELFF. V is TRBV7-6 and J is TRBJ2-2; D not resolved. The CDR3 has 16 residues. V lost 1 base, J lost 4 bases, and 13 bases lay in between. CDR1 and CDR2 (germline): SGHVS, FNYEAQ.

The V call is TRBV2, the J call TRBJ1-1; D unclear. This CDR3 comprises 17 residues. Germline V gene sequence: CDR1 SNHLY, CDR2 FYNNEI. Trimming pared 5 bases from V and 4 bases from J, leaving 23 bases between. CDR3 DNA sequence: TGTGCCAGCAGTTATATAACGACGGCCCGTTCGGGCACTGAAGCTTTCTTT. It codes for CASSYITTARSGTEAFF.

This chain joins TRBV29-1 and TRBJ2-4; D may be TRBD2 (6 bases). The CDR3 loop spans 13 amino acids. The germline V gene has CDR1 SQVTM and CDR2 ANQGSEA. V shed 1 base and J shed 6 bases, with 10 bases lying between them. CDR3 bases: TGCAGCGTTGAAGGCGGGGTCGGAAACATTCAGTACTTC. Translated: CSVEGGVGNIQYF.

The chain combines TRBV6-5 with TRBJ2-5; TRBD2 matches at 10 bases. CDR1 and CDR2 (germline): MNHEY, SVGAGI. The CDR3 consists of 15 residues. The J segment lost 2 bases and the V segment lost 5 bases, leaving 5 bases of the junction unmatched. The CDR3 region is CASSPLTSGQETQYF. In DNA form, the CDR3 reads TGTGCCAGCAGTCCCTTGACTAGCGGGCAAGAGACCCAGTACTTC.

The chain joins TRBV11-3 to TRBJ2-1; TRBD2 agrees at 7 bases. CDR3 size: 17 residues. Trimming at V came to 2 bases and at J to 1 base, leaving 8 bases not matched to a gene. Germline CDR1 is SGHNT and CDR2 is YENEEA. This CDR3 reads CASSLPTSALSYNEQFF. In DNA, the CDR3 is TGTGCCAGCAGCTTACCAACTAGCGCCTTATCCTACAATGAGCAGTTCTTC.